This T cell receptor beta chain emerged from a study of blood T cells in healthy people across ages. Points from the study as a whole: As naive T cell percentage varied, TCR beta diversity correlated strongly with it.

With a J-beta primer mix and a sample-barcoded 5' primer, a second PCR ran about 7 to 11 cycles. TCRdb independently ran MiXCR on the 5' RACE reads; one entry per CDR3 protein. The sample consists of more than 800,000 distinct CDR3 sequences, 40% to 50% of them appearing once. A note on this clonotype: The antigen is undetermined.

The germline CDR1 and CDR2 sequences are SGHTA and FQGNSA. This CDR3 comprises 16 residues. The junction had 7 bases not matched to a gene; V was cut back by 5 bases and J by 3 bases. The origin of this receptor is a woman aged 60-70 years in good health. The sequencing input was blood. The chain links TRBV7-2 to TRBJ2-7; 13 bases are a match to TRBD2. CDR3 DNA: TGTGCCAGCAGCGACTGGACTAGCGGGAGCCACTACGAGCAGTACTTC. The encoded protein is CASSDWTSGSHYEQYF.